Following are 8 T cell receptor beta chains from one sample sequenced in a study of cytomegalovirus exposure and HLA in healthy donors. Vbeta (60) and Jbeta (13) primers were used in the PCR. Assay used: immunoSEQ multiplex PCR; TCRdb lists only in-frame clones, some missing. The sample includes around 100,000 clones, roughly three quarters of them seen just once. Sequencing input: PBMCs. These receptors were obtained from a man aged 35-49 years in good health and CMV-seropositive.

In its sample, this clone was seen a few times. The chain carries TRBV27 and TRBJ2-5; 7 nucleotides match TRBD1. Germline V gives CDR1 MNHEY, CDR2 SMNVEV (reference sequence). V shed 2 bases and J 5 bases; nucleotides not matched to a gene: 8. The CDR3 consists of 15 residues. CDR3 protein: CASSLTGTDLETQYF. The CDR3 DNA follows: TGTGCCAGCAGTTTAACCGGGACAGATCTCGAGACCCAGTACTTC.

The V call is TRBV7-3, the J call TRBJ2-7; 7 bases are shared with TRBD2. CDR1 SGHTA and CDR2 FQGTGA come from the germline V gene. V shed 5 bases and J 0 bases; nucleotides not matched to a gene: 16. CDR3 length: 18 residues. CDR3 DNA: TGTGCCAGCAGCCTCCGCGGCCCACTAGCGCAAGTCTCCTACGAGCAGTACTTC. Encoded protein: CASSLRGPLAQVSYEQYF.

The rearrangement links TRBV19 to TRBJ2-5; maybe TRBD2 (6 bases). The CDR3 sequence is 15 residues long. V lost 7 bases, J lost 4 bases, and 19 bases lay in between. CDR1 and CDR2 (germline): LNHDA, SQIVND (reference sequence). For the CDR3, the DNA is TGTGCCAGTATCTCCAGCGGAGGGGTTACAGAGACCCAGTACTTC. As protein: CASISSGGVTETQYF.

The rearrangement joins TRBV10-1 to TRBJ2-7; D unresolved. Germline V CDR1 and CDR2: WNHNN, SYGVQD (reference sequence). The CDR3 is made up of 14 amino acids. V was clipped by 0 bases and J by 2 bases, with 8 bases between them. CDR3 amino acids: CASSESAGAYEQYF. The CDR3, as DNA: TGCGCCAGCAGTGAGTCTGCAGGTGCCTACGAGCAGTACTTC.

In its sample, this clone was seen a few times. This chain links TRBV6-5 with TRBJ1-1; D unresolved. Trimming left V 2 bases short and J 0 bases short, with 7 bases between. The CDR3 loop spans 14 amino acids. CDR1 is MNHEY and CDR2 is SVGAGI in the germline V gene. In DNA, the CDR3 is TGTGCCAGCAGTTACGACACCTTGAACACTGAAGCTTTCTTT. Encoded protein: CASSYDTLNTEAFF.

CDR3 sequence: CASSSGTGPNTGELFF. CDR3 coding DNA: TGCGCCAGCAGCTCCGGGACAGGACCCAACACCGGGGAGCTGTTTTTT. The chain employs TRBV5-1 and TRBJ2-2; 8 nucleotides agree with TRBD1. V trimming: 3 bases; J trimming: 2 bases; junction bases outside the gene matches: 6. Germline V CDR1 and CDR2: SGHRS, YFSETQ. This CDR3 is built from 16 residues.

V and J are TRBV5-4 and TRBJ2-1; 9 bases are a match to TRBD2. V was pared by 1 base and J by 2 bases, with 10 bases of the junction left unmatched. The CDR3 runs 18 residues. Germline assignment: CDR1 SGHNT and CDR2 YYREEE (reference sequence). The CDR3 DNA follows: TGTGCCAGCAGCTTGATGGGAGGAGCGGGGGGACCCTACAATGAGCAGTTCTTC. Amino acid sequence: CASSLMGGAGGPYNEQFF.

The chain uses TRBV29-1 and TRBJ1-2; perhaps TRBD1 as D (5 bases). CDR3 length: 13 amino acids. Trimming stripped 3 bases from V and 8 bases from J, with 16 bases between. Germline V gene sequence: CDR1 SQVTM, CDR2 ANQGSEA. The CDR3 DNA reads TGCAGCGTTGAGGGGACTCACGAACTGGGCTACACCTTC. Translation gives CSVEGTHELGYTF.